The 15 T cell receptor beta chains below come from one sample, sequenced in a study of CXCR3-negative and CXCR3-positive naive CD8 T cells. Researchers prepared the TRB cDNA libraries using 5' RACE with UMI labels. TCRdb re-called the 5' RACE reads and gives one entry per CDR3 protein, without DNA. This sample's table has some 68,000 distinct CDR3 sequences. Their antigens remain unidentified. Study-level points and caveats: CXCR3-positive naive cells had more hydrophobic TRB CDR3s than CXCR3-negative naive cells.

Sequenced sample: naive CXCR3+ CD8+ T cells from blood. Stated subset: CD45RO-CCR7+CD27+CD95- naive CD8+ T cells expressing CXCR3 (TNR3+). The receptors here all came from a human donor in good health. Some clones in this sample may be carry-over from other donors' samples.

V gene TRBV30 combines with J gene TRBJ2-7; TCRdb outputs TRBD1, but without DNA this stays unchecked. Germline values: CDR1 GTSNPN, CDR2 SVGIG (reference sequence). This CDR3 is built from 14 residues. The CDR3 region is CAWSTVAGDYEQYF.

This chain links TRBV5-1 with TRBJ2-1. This CDR3 has 16 residues. Germline lookup yields CDR1 SGHRS and CDR2 YFSETQ. CDR3 residues: CASSLAGGSSYNEQFF.

The chain couples TRBV5-1 to TRBJ2-1; the D call of TRBD2 rests on TCRdb alone, since no DNA is present to check it. Looked up from germline, CDR1 is SGHRS and CDR2 is YFSETQ. The CDR3 totals 15 residues. Here the CDR3 reads CASSWGAGEYNEQFF. Full variable domain (remainder filled in from reference TRBV5-1 and TRBJ2-1): KAGVTQTPRYLIKTRGQQVTLSCSPISGHRSVSWYQQTPGQGLQFLFEYFSETQRNKGNFPGRFSGRQFSNSRSEMNVSTLELGDSALYLCASSWGAGEYNEQFFGPGTRLTVL.

The genes are TRBV7-6 and TRBJ2-1; TCRdb lists TRBD1, though no DNA is available to test this call. The CDR3 is 16 residues long. Germline V CDR1 and CDR2: SGHVS, FNYEAQ. Here the CDR3 reads CASSLVFGGPPNEQFF.

The chain links TRBV20-1 to TRBJ2-6; TCRdb reports TRBD1, a call that lacks DNA to check it against. Germline V CDR1 and CDR2: DFQATT, SNEGSKA (reference sequence). The CDR3 covers 14 residues. The CDR3 sequence: CSARRGDGANVLTF.

The J gene is TRBJ2-1, the V gene TRBV13; no DNA is available, so the TRBD1 call from TCRdb remains unchecked. Germline assignment: CDR1 PRHDT and CDR2 FYEKMQ (reference sequence). The CDR3 spans 15 residues. CDR3 sequence: CASSPNRGTRNEQFF.

The rearrangement uses TRBV13 and TRBJ1-1. The CDR3 has 13 residues. The germline gives CDR1 PRHDT, CDR2 FYEKMQ (reference sequence). The CDR3 here is CASSFAGHTEAFF.

The chain recombines TRBV7-2 with TRBJ1-2; TCRdb reports TRBD1, a call that lacks DNA to check it against. The length of the CDR3 is 15 residues. Germline CDR1 is SGHTA and CDR2 is FQGNSA. The CDR3 is CASSLGWGQYYGYTF.

The chain links TRBV19 to TRBJ2-2; the TCRdb call, TRBD1, lacks DNA for checking. CDR1 and CDR2 from the germline V gene are LNHDA and SQIVND (reference sequence). The CDR3 length is 15 residues. CDR3 loop: CASSFPEEVTGELFF.

The rearrangement joins TRBV29-1 to TRBJ2-2; TCRdb reports TRBD2, a call that lacks DNA to check it against. The CDR3 is 17 amino acids. Germline V gene lookup returns CDR1 SQVTM and CDR2 ANQGSEA. The chain's CDR3 is CSVEDRVAGGNTGELFF.

The CDR3 sequence: CASSLGRDSGYTF. This rearrangement joins TRBV13 to TRBJ1-2; TCRdb outputs TRBD1, but without DNA this stays unchecked. Germline-derived CDR1 and CDR2 are PRHDT and FYEKMQ (reference sequence). The CDR3 runs to 13 residues.

The V gene is TRBV29-1, the J gene TRBJ2-5; TCRdb reports TRBD1, a call that lacks DNA to check it against. Germline V gene data show CDR1 as SQVTM and CDR2 as ANQGSEA. The CDR3 is 14 amino acids. The CDR3 reads CSAQSGALVETQYF. The variable domain in full, completed from reference TRBV29-1 and TRBJ2-5, reads SAVISQKPSRDICQRGTSLTIQCQVDSQVTMMFWYRQQPGQSLTLIATANQGSEATYESGFVIDKFPISRPNLTFSTLTVSNMSPEDSSIYLCSAQSGALVETQYFGPGTRLLVL.

The genes are TRBV12-3 or TRBV12-4 and TRBJ1-1; there is no DNA to check the TCRdb D call of TRBD1. The CDR3 consists of 15 residues. This CDR3 is CASSLGQGAFTEAFF.

The J gene is TRBJ2-3, the V gene TRBV10-1; the D call of TRBD1 rests on TCRdb alone, since no DNA is present to check it. CDR1 and CDR2 from the germline V gene are WNHNN and SYGVQD (reference sequence). The CDR3 has 14 residues. CDR3 sequence: CASSPSAGTDTQYF.

The V call is TRBV7-3, the J call TRBJ1-1. This CDR3 spans 13 amino acids. Germline loops: CDR1 SGHTA, CDR2 FQGTGA. CDR3 residues: CASASQEYTEAFF.